The count of the clone carrying this T cell receptor (beta chain) is one. The data are from a study of technical replicates of blood from a few donors. The ends were cut back, 5 bases at V and 4 bases at J, with 13 bases in the middle. CDR1 SGHVS and CDR2 FNYEAQ come from the germline V gene. This CDR3 comprises 14 residues. Sequencing used immunoSEQ multiplex PCR; TCRdb keeps in-frame clones, though not all of them. The sample lists around 63,000 clones, approximately 92% occurring once. The sample comprised PBMCs. This chain uses TRBV7-6 with TRBJ2-3; no clear D gene. This receptor was taken from a human donor in good health. Some clones in this sample may be carry-over from other donors' samples. The CDR3 loop reads CASSALLGADTQYF. CDR3 in DNA: TGTGCCAGCAGCGCCCTTTTGGGCGCAGATACGCAGTATTTT.